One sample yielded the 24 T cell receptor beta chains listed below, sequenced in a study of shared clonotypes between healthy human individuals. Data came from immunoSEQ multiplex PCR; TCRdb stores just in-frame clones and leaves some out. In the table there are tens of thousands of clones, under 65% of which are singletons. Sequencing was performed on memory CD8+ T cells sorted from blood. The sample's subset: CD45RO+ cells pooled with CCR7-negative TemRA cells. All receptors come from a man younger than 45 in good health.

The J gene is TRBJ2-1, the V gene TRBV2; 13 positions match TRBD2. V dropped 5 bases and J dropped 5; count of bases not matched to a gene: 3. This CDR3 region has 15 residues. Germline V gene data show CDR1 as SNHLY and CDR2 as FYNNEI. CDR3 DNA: TGTGCCAGCAGTATCGGGACTAGCGGGAACAATGAGCAGTTCTTC. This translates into CASSIGTSGNNEQFF.

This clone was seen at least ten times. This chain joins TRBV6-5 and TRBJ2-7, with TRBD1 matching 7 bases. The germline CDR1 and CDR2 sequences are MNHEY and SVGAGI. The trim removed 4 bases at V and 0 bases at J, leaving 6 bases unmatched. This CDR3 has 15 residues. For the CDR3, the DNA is TGTGCCAGCAGTTTCGACAGGGAGAGCTCCTACGAGCAGTACTTC. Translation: CASSFDRESSYEQYF.

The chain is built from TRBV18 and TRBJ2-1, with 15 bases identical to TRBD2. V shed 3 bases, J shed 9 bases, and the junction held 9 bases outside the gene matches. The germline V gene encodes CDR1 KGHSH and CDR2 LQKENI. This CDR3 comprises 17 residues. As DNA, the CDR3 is TGTGCCAGCTCACCCTTAGGACTAGCGGGAGGGCCAGGTGAGCAGTTCTTC. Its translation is CASSPLGLAGGPGEQFF.

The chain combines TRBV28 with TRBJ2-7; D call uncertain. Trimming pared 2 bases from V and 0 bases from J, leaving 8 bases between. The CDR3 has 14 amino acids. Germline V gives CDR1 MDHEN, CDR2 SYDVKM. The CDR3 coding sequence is TGTGCCAGCAGTTTAGGCAGGAGCTCCTACGAGCAGTACTTC. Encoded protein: CASSLGRSSYEQYF.

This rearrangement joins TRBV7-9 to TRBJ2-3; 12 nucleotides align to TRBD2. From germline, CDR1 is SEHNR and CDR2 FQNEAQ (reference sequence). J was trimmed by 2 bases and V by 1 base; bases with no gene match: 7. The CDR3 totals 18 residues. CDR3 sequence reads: CASSLGASGRAVTDTQYF. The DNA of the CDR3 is TGTGCCAGCAGCTTAGGGGCTAGCGGGAGGGCCGTCACAGATACGCAGTATTTT.

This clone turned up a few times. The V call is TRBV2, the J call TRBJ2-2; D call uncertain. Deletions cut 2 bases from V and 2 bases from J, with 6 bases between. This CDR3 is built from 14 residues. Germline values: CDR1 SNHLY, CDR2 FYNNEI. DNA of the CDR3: TGTGCCAGCAGTGAAACGTCAAACACCGGGGAGCTGTTTTTT. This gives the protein CASSETSNTGELFF.

As DNA, the CDR3 is TGTGCCAGCAGTAGTAGTTATAGCAATCAGCCCCAGCATTTT. Translating it yields CASSSSYSNQPQHF. V is TRBV6-6 and J is TRBJ1-5; D gene unclear. The V gene's germline CDR1 is MNHNY and CDR2 SVGAGI (reference sequence). The CDR3 runs to 14 residues. V was pared by 5 bases and J by 0 bases, with 8 bases between.

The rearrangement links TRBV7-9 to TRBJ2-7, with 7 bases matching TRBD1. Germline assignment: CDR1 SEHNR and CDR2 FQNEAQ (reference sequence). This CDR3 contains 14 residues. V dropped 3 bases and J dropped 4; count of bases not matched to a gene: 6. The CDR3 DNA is TGTGCCAGCAGCTTCGCCGACAGGGAATACGAGCAGTACTTC. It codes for CASSFADREYEQYF.

DNA for the CDR3: TGTGCCAGCAGCTTAGGACCCCAGTCGGACTATGGCTACACCTTC. It encodes CASSLGPQSDYGYTF. V gene TRBV7-2 combines with J gene TRBJ1-2; D unclear. The CDR3 sequence is 15 residues long. Germline V lookup: CDR1 SGHTA, CDR2 FQGNSA. V lost 1 base, J lost 3 bases, and 12 bases lay in between. The full variable domain, with the rest looked up from reference TRBV7-2 and TRBJ1-2, is GAGVSQSPSNKVTEKGKDVELRCDPISGHTALYWYRQSLGQGLEFLIYFQGNSAPDKSGLPSDRFSAERTGGSVSTLTIQRTQQEDSAVYLCASSLGPQSDYGYTFGSGTRLTVV.

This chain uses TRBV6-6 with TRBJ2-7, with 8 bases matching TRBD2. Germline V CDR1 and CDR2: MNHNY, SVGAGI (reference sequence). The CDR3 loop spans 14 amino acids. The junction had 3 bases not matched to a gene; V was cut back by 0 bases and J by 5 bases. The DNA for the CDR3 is TGTGCCAGCAGTTACTCTCTAGCGGGCAACGAGCAGTACTTC. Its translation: CASSYSLAGNEQYF.

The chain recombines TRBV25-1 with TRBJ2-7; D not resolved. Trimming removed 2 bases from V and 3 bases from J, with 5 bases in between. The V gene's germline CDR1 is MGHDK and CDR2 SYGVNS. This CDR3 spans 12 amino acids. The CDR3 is CASSEVDYEQYF. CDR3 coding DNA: TGTGCCAGCAGTGAAGTAGACTACGAGCAGTACTTC.

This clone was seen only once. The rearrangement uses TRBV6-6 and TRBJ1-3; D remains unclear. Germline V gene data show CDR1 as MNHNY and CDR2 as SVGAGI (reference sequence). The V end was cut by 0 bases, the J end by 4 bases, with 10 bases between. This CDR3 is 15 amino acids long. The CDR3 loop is CASSYSDTTGNTIYF. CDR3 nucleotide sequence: TGTGCCAGCAGTTACTCCGACACGACGGGAAACACCATATATTTT.

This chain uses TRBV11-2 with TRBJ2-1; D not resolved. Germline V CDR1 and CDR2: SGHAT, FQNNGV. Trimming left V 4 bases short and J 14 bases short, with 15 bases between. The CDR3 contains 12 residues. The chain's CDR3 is CASSSLVPGEFF. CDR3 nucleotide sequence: TGTGCCAGCAGCTCCTTGGTCCCTGGTGAGTTCTTC.

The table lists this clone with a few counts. The CDR3 spells CASSLWRNTEAFF. CDR3 bases: TGTGCCAGCAGTTTGTGGAGGAACACTGAAGCTTTCTTT. The chain recombines TRBV27 with TRBJ1-1; D call uncertain. V lost 3 bases and J 1 base, leaving 6 bases between the germline ends. Germline assignment: CDR1 MNHEY and CDR2 SMNVEV (reference sequence). The CDR3 is made up of 13 amino acids.

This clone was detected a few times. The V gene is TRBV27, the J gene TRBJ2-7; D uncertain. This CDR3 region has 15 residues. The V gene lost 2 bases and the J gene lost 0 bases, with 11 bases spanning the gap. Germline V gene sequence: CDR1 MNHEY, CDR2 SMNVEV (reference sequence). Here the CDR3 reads CASSLGFEVSYEQYF. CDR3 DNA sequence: TGTGCCAGCAGTTTAGGGTTTGAGGTCTCCTACGAGCAGTACTTC.

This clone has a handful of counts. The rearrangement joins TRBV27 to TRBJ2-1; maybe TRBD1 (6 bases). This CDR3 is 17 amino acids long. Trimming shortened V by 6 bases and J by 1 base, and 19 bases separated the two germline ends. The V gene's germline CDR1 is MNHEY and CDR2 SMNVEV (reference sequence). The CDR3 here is CASSQRWTAFSYNEQFF. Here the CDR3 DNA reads TGTGCCAGCAGCCAAAGGTGGACAGCCTTTTCCTACAATGAGCAGTTCTTC.

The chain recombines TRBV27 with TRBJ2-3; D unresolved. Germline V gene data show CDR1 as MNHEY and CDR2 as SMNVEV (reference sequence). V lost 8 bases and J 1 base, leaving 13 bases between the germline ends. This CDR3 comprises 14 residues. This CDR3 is CASRHYLRTDTQYF. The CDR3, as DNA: TGTGCCAGCCGACACTACTTGCGCACAGATACGCAGTATTTT.

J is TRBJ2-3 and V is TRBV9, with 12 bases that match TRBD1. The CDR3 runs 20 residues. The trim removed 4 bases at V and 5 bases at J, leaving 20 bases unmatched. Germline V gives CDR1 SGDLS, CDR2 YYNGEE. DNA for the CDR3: TGTGCCAGCAGCATCCACCCGGGGGACAGGGGGCTCGGGGAAGGAGATACGCAGTATTTT. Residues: CASSIHPGDRGLGEGDTQYF. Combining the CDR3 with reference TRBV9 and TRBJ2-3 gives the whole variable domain DSGVTQTPKHLITATGQRVTLRCSPRSGDLSVYWYQQSLDQGLQFLIQYYNGEERAKGNILERFSAQQFPDLHSELNLSSLELGDSALYFCASSIHPGDRGLGEGDTQYFGPGTRLTVL.

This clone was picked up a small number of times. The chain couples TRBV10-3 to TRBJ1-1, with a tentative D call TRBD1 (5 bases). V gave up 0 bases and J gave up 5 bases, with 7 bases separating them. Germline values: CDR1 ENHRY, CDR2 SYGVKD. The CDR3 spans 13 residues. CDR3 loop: CAISESKGTEAFF. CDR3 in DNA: TGTGCCATCAGTGAGTCCAAGGGGACTGAAGCTTTCTTT.

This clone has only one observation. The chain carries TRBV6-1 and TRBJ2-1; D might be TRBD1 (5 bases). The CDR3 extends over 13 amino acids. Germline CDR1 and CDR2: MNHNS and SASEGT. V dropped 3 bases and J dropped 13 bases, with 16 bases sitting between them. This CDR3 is CASSDTSSQGQFF. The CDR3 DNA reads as TGTGCCAGCAGTGACACCTCCTCCCAGGGCCAGTTCTTC.

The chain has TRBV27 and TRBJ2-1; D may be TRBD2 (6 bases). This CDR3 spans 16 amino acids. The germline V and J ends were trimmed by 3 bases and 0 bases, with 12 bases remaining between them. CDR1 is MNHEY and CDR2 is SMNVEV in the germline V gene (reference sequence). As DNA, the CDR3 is TGTGCCAGCAGTTTGATAGCGGTGAGCTCCTACAATGAGCAGTTCTTC. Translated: CASSLIAVSSYNEQFF.

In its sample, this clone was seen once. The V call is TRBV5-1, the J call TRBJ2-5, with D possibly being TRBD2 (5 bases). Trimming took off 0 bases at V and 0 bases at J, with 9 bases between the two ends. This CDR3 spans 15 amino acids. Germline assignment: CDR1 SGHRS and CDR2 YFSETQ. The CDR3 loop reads CASSLGETYQETQYF. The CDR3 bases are TGCGCCAGCAGCTTGGGGGAGACGTACCAAGAGACCCAGTACTTC.

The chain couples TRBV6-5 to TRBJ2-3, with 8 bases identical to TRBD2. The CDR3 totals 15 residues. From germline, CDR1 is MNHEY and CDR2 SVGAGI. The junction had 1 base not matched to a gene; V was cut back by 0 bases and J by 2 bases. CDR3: CASSYSLADTDTQYF. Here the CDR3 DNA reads TGTGCCAGCAGTTACTCACTAGCGGACACAGATACGCAGTATTTT.

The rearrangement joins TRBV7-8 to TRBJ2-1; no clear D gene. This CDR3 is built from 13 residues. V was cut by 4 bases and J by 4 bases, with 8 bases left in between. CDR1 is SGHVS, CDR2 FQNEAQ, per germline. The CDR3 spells CASSSANYNEQFF. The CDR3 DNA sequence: TGTGCCAGCAGCTCCGCCAATTACAATGAGCAGTTCTTC.